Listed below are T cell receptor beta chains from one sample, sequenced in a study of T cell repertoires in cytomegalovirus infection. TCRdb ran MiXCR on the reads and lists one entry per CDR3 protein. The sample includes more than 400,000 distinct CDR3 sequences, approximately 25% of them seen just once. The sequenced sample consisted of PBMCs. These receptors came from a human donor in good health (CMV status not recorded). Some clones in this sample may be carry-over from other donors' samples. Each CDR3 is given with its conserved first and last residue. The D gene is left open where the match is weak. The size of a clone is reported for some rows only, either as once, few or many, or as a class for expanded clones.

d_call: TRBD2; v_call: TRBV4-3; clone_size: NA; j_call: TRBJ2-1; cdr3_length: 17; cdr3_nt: TGCGCCAGCAGCCCCGGAAGGGTAGCGGGGGGCGCCAATGAGCAGTTCTTC; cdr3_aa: CASSPGRVAGGANEQFF
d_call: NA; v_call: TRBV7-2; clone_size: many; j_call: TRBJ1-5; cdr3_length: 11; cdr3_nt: TGTGCCAGCAGTCAATCGGGACCCCAGCATTTT; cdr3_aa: CASSQSGPQHF
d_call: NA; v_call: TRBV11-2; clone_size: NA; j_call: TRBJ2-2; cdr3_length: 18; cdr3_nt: TGTGCCAGCAGCTTCCCCTCTCCTAGGGAGGTGAACACCGGGGAGCTGTTTTTT; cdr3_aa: CASSFPSPREVNTGELFF
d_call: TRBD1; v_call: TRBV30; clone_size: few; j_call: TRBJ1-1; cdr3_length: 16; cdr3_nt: TGTGCCTGGAGTGAGGTCCCCGGGACAGGGGTCACTGAAGCTTTCTTT; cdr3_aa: CAWSEVPGTGVTEAFF
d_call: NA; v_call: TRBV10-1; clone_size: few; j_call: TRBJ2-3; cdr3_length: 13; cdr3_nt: TGCGCCAGCAGTGAGGGTCACGGAGATACGCAGTATTTT; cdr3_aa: CASSEGHGDTQYF
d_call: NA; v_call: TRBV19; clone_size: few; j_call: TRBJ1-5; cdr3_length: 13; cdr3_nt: TGTGCCAGTAGTGTGACAGCTCAGCAGCCCCAGCATTTT; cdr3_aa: CASSVTAQQPQHF
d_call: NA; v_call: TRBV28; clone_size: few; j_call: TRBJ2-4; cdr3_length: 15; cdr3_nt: TGTGCCAGCTCCCCTGGGGGGTTGGGCAAAAACATTCAGTACTTC; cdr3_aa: CASSPGGLGKNIQYF
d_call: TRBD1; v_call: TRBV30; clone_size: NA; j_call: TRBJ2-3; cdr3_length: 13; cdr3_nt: TGTGCCTGGAGTAAAACCAGGGGGGATACGCAGTATTTT; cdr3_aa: CAWSKTRGDTQYF
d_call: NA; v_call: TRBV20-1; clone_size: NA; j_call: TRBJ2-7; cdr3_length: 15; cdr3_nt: TGCAGTGCTAGAGTGCCCCGCCGGGGACTCTACGAGCAGTACTTC; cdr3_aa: CSARVPRRGLYEQYF
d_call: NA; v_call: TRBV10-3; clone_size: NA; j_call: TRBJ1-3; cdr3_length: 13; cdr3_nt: TGTGCCTCCTGGGGGGCTTCTGGAAACACCATATATTTT; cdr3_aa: CASWGASGNTIYF
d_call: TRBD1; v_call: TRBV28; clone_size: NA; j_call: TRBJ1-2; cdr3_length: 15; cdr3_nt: TGTGCCAGCAGTTTCCTTACGACAGGGGGAAATGGCTACACCTTC; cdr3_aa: CASSFLTTGGNGYTF
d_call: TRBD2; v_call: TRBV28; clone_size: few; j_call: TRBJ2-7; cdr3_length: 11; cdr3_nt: TGTGCCGGGGGACTAGGTCAAAAGCAGTACTTC; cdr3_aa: CAGGLGQKQYF
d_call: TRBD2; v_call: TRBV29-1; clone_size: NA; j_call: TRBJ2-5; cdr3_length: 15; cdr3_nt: TGCAGCGTTGGTGTCCTAGCGGGGAGTGGGGAGACCCAGTACTTC; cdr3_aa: CSVGVLAGSGETQYF
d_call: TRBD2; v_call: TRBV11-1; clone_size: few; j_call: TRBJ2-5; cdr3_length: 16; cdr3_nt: TGTGCCAGCAGCTATCCACTAGCGGGAGGCCAAGAGACCCAGTACTTC; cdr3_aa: CASSYPLAGGQETQYF
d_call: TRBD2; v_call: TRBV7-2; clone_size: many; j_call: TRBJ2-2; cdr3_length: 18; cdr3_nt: TGTGCCAGCAGCCCCCAACTAGCGGGAGTTCAGCTTGGCGGGGAGCTGTTTTTT; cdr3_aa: CASSPQLAGVQLGGELFF
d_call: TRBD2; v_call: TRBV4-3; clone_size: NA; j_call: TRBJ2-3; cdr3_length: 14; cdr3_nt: TGCGCCAGCAGCCCAGGGATAACCGCGGGGGAGCAGTATTTT; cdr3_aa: CASSPGITAGEQYF
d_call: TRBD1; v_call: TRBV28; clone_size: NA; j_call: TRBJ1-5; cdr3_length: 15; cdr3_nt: TGTGCCAGCGGATCGACAGGGGAAGACAATCAGCCCCAGCATTTT; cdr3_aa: CASGSTGEDNQPQHF
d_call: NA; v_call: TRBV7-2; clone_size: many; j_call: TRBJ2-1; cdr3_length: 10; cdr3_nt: TGTGCCAGCAGCTCTCCCGAGCAGTTCTTC; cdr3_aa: CASSSPEQFF
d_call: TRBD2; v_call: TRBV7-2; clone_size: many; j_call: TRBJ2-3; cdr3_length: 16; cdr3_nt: TGTGCCAGCAGCTTAGTCGGCGGGAGTCCTACAGATACGCAGTATTTT; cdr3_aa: CASSLVGGSPTDTQYF
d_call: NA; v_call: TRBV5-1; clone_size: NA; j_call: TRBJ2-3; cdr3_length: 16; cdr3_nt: TGCGCCAGCAGCTTGGGGAGGGATACCTACACAGATACGCAGTATTTT; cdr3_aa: CASSLGRDTYTDTQYF
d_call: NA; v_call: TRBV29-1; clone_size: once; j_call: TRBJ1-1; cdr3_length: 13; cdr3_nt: TGCAGCGTCCCCGGTGGGATGAACACTGAAGCTTTCTTT; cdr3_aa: CSVPGGMNTEAFF
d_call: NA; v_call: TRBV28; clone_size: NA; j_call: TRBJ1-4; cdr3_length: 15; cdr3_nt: TGTGCCAGCAGTGACGCAGGGGCGACTAATGAAAAACTGTTTTTT; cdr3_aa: CASSDAGATNEKLFF
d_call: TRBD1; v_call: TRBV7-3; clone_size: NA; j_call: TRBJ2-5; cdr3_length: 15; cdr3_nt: TGTGCCAGCAGCTCAGCCGGGACAGGGGAAGAGACCCAGTACTTC; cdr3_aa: CASSSAGTGEETQYF
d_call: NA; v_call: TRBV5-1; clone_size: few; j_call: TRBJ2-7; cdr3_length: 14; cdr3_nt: TGCGCCAGCAGCTCCACGGGAGCCCGCTACGAGCAGTACTTC; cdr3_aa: CASSSTGARYEQYF
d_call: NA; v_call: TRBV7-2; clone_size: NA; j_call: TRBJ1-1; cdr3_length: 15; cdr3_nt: TGTGCCAGCAGCTTAGACGCGACAGTTATGGCTGAAGCTTTCTTT; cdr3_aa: CASSLDATVMAEAFF
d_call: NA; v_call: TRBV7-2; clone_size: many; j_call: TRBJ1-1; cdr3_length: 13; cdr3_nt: TGTGCCAGCAGCTCGGGATGGGGCACTGAAGCTTTCTTT; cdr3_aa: CASSSGWGTEAFF
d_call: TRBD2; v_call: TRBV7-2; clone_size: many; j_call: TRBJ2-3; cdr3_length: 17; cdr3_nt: TGTGCCAGCAGCTTGGGGTTCACGGGAGGGAGTACAGATACGCAGTATTTT; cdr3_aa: CASSLGFTGGSTDTQYF
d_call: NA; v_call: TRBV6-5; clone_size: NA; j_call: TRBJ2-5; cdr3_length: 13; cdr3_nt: TGTGCCAGCACCTTCTCGGGCGCGAAGACCCAGTACTTC; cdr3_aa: CASTFSGAKTQYF
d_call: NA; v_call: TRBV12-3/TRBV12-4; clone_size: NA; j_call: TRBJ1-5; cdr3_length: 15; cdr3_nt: TGTGCCAGCAGTTTAGCGGGAGGGTTCAATCAGCCCCAGCATTTT; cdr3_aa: CASSLAGGFNQPQHF
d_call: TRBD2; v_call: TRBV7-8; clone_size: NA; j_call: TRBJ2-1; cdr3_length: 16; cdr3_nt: TGTGCCAGCAGCACTAGCGGGAGGAGTACCTTCAATGAGCAGTTCTTC; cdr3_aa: CASSTSGRSTFNEQFF
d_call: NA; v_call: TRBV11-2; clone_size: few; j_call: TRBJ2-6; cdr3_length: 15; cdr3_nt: TGTGCCAGCAGCGCCAGTAACCGCGGGGCCAACGTCCTGACTTTC; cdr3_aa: CASSASNRGANVLTF
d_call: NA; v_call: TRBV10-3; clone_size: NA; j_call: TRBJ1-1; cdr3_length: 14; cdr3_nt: TGTGCCATCAAACAAGAGTCAACGAACACTGAAGCTTTCTTT; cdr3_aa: CAIKQESTNTEAFF
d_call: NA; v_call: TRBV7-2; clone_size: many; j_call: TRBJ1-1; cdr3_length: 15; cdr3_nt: TGTGCCAGCAGCTTAGTTGGTCAGGGTTACACTGAAGCTTTCTTT; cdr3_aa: CASSLVGQGYTEAFF
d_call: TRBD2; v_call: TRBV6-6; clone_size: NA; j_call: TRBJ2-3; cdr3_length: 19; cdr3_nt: TGTGCCAGCAGCTCCCCCGGACTAGCGGGAGGGCCCGGCGCAGATACGCAGTATTTT; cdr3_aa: CASSSPGLAGGPGADTQYF
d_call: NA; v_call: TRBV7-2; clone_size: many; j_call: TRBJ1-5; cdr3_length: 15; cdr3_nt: TGTGCCAGCAGCCCCTTTCGGGGCAGCAATCAGCCCCAGCATTTT; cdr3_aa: CASSPFRGSNQPQHF
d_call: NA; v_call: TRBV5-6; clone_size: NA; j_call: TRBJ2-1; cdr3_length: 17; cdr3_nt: TGTGCCAGCAGCTCGGGCTTGATCATGAGATCCTACAATGAGCAGTTCTTC; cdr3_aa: CASSSGLIMRSYNEQFF
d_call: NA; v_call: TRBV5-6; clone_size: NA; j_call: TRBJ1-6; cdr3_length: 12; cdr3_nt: TGTGCCAGCGACAGTGGAGATTCACCCCTCCACTTT; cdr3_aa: CASDSGDSPLHF
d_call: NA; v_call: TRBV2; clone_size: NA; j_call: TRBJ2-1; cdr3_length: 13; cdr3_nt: TGTGCCAGCAGTGAAACGGGTAGGATTGAGCAGTTCTTC; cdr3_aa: CASSETGRIEQFF
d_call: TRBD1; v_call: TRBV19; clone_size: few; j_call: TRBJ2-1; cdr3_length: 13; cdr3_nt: TGTGCCAGTATACAAGGACAGGACAATGAGCAGTTCTTC; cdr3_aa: CASIQGQDNEQFF
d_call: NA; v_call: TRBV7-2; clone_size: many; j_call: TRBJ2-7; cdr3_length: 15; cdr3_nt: TGTGCCAGCAGCACACAGGGTGGGATCTCCTACGAGCAGTACTTC; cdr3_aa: CASSTQGGISYEQYF
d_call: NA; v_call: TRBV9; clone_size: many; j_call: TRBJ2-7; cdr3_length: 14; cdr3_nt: TGTGCCAGCAGCGTAGGCCAGGGGCCCTACGAGCAGTACTTC; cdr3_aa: CASSVGQGPYEQYF
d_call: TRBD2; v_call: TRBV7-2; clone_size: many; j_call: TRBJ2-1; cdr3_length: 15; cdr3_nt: TGTGCCAGCAGCTTAGGACTAGCGGGAGAGGGCGAGCAGTTCTTC; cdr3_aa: CASSLGLAGEGEQFF
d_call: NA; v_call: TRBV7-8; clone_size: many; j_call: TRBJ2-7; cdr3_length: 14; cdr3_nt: TGTGCCAGCAGCTTAGGCAGGTTATATTACGAGCAGTACTTC; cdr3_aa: CASSLGRLYYEQYF
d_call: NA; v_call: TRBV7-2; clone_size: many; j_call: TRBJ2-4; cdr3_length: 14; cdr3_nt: TGTGCCAGCAGCTACGGAGGAGCCAAAAACATTCAGTACTTC; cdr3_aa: CASSYGGAKNIQYF
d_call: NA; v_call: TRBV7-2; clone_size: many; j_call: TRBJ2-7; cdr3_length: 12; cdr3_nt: TGTGCCAGCAGCCCCTCCCTCTACGAGCAGTACTTC; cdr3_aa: CASSPSLYEQYF